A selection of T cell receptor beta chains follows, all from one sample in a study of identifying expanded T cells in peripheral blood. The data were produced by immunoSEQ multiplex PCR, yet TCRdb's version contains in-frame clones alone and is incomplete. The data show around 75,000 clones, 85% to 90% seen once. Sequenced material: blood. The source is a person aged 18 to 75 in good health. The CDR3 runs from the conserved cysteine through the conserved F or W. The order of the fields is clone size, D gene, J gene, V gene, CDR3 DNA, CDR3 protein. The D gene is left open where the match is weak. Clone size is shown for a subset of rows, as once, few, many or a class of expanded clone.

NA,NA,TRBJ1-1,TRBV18,TGTGCCAGCTCGGAACCTAACACTGAAGCTTTCTTT,CASSEPNTEAFF
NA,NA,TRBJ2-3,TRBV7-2,TGTGCCAGCAGCCGGGTGGGGGGCCGGGGAGATACGCAGTATTTT,CASSRVGGRGDTQYF
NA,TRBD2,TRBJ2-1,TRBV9,TGTGCCAGCAGCCTGCTAGCGGCATCCTACAATGAGCAGTTCTTC,CASSLLAASYNEQFF
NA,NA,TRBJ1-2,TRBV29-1,TGCAGCGTTGAAATTGGGACGGGGCTCTATGGCTACACCTTC,CSVEIGTGLYGYTF
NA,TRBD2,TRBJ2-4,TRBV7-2,TGTGCCAGCAGCCCAAGAGCGGGACTCCTAGCCAAAAACATTCAGTACTTC,CASSPRAGLLAKNIQYF
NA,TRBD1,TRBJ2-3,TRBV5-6,TGTGCCAGCAGCTTCGGACAGGGGGCCACAGATACGCAGTATTTT,CASSFGQGATDTQYF
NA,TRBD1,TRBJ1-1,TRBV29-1,TGCAGCACACGGACAGGGGTGGGGACTGAAGCTTTCTTT,CSTRTGVGTEAFF
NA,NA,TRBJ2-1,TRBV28,TGTGCCAGCAGTTTAGGGGGTAGCCAGGAGCAGTTCTTC,CASSLGGSQEQFF
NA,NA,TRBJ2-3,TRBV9,TGTGCCAGCAGCGTAGGGGTTACAGATACGCAGTATTTT,CASSVGVTDTQYF
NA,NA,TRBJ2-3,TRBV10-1,TGCGCCAGCAGTGCTCAGCAATACAGATTGAAGAGGACAGATACGCAGTATTTT,CASSAQQYRLKRTDTQYF
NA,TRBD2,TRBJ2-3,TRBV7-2,TGTGCCAGCAGCCGTCAGGATAGCGGGGGGGCAGATACGCAGTATTTT,CASSRQDSGGADTQYF
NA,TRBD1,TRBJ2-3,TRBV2,TGTGCCAGCAGGGACAGGGAGGTCGGCACAGATACGCAGTATTTT,CASRDREVGTDTQYF
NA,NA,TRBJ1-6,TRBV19,TGTGCCAGTAGTCCAGGGTGGGATTCACCCCTCCACTTT,CASSPGWDSPLHF
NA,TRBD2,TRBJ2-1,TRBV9,TGTGCCAGCAGCGGGACTAGCGGGAACTACAATGAGCAGTTCTTC,CASSGTSGNYNEQFF
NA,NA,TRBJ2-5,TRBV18,TGTGCCAGCTCACCGGACGGGGAGACCCAGTACTTC,CASSPDGETQYF
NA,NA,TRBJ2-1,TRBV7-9,TGTGCCAGCAGCTTAGCGGGTTCCTACAATGAGCAGTTCTTC,CASSLAGSYNEQFF
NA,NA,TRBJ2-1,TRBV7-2,TGTGCCAGCAGCAGTAGACGGTACAATGAGCAGTTCTTC,CASSSRRYNEQFF
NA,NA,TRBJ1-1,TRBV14,TGTGCCAGCAGCCAAGACAGGAACACTGAAGCTTTCTTT,CASSQDRNTEAFF
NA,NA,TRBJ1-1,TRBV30,TGTGCCTGGTTGGGAGTCAAGGAGACTGAAGCTTTCTTT,CAWLGVKETEAFF
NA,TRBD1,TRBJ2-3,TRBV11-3,TGTGCCAGCAGCCGCGACAGGGGCACAGATACGCAGTATTTT,CASSRDRGTDTQYF
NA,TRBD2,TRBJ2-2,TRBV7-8,TGTGCCAGCAGCTCTGTCAGCGGGGCGAACACCGGGGAGCTGTTTTTT,CASSSVSGANTGELFF
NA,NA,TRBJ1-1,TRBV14,TGTGCCAGCAGCCACACGAAAGGGGTAGTGACTGAAGCTTTCTTT,CASSHTKGVVTEAFF
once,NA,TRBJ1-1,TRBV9,TGTGCCAGCAGCGTAGATCCCGGGACTGAAGCTTTCTTT,CASSVDPGTEAFF
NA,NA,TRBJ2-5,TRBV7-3,TGTGCCAGCAGCTTAAGGGCCGGGGAACAAGAGACCCAGTACTTC,CASSLRAGEQETQYF
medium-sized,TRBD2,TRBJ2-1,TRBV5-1,TGCGCCAGCAGTAGACTAGCGGTAAACAATGAGCAGTTCTTC,CASSRLAVNNEQFF
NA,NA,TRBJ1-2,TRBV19,TGTGCCAGTAGTGGCCGCGCCTATGGCTACACCTTC,CASSGRAYGYTF
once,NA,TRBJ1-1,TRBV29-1,TGCAGCGTTGAAGAGTTTGTCGAAGGGGGAGCTTTCTTT,CSVEEFVEGGAFF
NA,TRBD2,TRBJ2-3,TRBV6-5,TGTGCCAGCAGACCTAGCGGGGGCCTTCGCACGCAGTATTTT,CASRPSGGLRTQYF
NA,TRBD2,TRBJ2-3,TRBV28,TGTGCCAGCAGTTTCCCGACTAGCGGCACAGATACGCAGTATTTT,CASSFPTSGTDTQYF
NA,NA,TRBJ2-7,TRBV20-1,TGCAGTGCTTCCTTTCTGGACGAGCAGTACTTC,CSASFLDEQYF
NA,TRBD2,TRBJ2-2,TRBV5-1,TGCGCCAGCAGCTCTCTAGCGGGAAACACCGGGGAGCTGTTTTTT,CASSSLAGNTGELFF
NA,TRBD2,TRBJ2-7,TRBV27,TGTGCCAGCAGTATTCCCGGGGGGGGATACGAGCAGTACTTC,CASSIPGGGYEQYF
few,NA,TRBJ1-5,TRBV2,TGTGCCAGCAGTTACTTGGACGGCGAGAAGCATTTT,CASSYLDGEKHF
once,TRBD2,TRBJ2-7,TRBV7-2,TGTGCCAGCAGCTTAGGACTAGCGGGAGTTGGTCGCTCCTACGAGCAGTACTTC,CASSLGLAGVGRSYEQYF
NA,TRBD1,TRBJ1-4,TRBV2,TGTGCCAGCAGAGAGGACAGGGTCCGCGAAAAACTGTTTTTT,CASREDRVREKLFF
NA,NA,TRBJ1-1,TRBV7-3,TGTGCCAGCAGCTTAACAAGGGAGAGCACTGAAGCTTTCTTT,CASSLTRESTEAFF
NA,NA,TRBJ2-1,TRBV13,TGTGCCAGCAGCACCGTGGGGGGTGGCTACAATGAGCAGTTCTTC,CASSTVGGGYNEQFF
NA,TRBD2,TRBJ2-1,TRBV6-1,TGTGCCAGCAGCCGCGGGGGGGCGGTCAGCAATGAGCAGTTCTTC,CASSRGGAVSNEQFF
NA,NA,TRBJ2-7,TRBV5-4,TGTGCCAGCAGCTTCGGTGGCCTTGGATCCTACGAGCAGTACTTC,CASSFGGLGSYEQYF
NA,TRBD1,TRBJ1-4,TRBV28,TGTGCCAGCACCCGGACAGGAGCAACTAATGAAAAACTGTTTTTT,CASTRTGATNEKLFF
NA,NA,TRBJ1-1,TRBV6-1,TGTGCCAGCAGCTGGACCTATAACACTGAAGCTTTCTTT,CASSWTYNTEAFF
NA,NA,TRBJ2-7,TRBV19,TGTGCCAGTAGTTCAACAGGGGAGGGGTATTACGAGCAGTACTTC,CASSSTGEGYYEQYF
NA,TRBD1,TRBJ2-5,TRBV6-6,TGTGCCAGCACCCAACAGGGGGTTGATGGAGAGACCCAGTACTTC,CASTQQGVDGETQYF
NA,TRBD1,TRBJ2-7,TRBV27,TGTGCCAGCTGGGACAGCTACGAGCAGTACTTC,CASWDSYEQYF
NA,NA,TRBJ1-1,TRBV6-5,TGTGCCAGCAGTTTAGGACACAACACTGAAGCTTTCTTT,CASSLGHNTEAFF
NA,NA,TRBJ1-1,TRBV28,TGTGCCAGCAGTCCATCAATCGAAGGGACTGAAGCTTTCTTT,CASSPSIEGTEAFF
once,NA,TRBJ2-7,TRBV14,TGTGCCAGCAGCCAAGTGTTAGGCCGGGAACCAATCGAGCAGTACTTC,CASSQVLGREPIEQYF
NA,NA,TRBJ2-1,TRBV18,TGTGCCAGCTCACGAATGGGGTACAATGAGCAGTTCTTC,CASSRMGYNEQFF
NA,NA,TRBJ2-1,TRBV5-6,TGTGCCAGCAGTTACGGGGCCGCACCGTGGCGGTTCTTC,CASSYGAAPWRFF
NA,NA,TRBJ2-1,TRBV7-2,TGTGCCAGCAGCTTTAGCCTAGAACTGTTCTTC,CASSFSLELFF
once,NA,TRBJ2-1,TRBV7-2,TGTGCCAGCAGCCGTATGGCGACGGCGTCCTACAATGAGCAGTTCTTC,CASSRMATASYNEQFF
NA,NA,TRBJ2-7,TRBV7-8,TGTGCCAGCAGCTTCGTTAATGGGGATAGCTCCTACGAGCAGTACTTC,CASSFVNGDSSYEQYF
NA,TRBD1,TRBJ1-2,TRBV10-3,TGTGCCATCAGTGTCGACAGGGACTCTGGCTACACCTTC,CAISVDRDSGYTF
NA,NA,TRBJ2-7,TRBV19,TGTGCCAGTAGTCTAGCCCTGTCCACCTACGAGCAGTACTTC,CASSLALSTYEQYF
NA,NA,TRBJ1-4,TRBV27,TGTGCCAGCCGACTCGATCCTGCAACTAATGAAAAACTGTTTTTT,CASRLDPATNEKLFF